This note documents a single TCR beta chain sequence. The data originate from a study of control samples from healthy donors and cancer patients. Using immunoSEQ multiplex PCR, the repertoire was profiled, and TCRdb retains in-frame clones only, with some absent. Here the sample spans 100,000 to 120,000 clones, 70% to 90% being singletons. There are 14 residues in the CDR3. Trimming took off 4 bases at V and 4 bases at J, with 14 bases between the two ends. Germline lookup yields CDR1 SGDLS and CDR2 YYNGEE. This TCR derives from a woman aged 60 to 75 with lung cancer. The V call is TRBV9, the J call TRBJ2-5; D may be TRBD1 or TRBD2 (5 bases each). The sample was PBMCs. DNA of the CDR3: TGTGCCAGCAGCCCTAGGGACCTAGGAGAGACCCAGTACTTC. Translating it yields CASSPRDLGETQYF.